The clone carrying this T cell receptor beta chain was seen only a few times. This record belongs to a study of blood T cell repertoires in COVID-19. Study context: Spain, Italy and the United States supplied samples that represented acute and convalescent COVID-19.

The CDR3 is made up of 15 amino acids. The J segment lost 4 bases and the V segment lost 5 bases, leaving 8 bases of the junction unmatched. The germline CDR1 and CDR2 sequences are SGHAT and FQNNGV. Seattle's cohort entered during active infection and was followed longitudinally. Per the original data handling: Cell counts per sample came from amplifying reference gene primers. The table came from immunoSEQ multiplex PCR; TCRdb's copy has only in-frame clones and leaves some out. The DNA was the basis for D and trimming; V, J and clone size are from that table. Seen here are 100,000 to 150,000 clones, 75% to 90% observed once, and the top ten hold 4.3%.

The material sequenced was peripheral blood. The receptor comes from a man aged 55 to 70 with COVID-19, enrolled during active disease. This chain links TRBV11-2 with TRBJ1-1, with 9 nucleotides matching TRBD1. The CDR3 DNA follows: TGTGCCAGCAGCGACACCGGGACAGGGTCCACTGAAGCTTTCTTT. This translates into CASSDTGTGSTEAFF.